Below are 6 T cell receptor beta chains sequenced from a single sample in a study of breast tumors, draining lymph nodes, adjacent tissues. TCRdb itself ran the multiplex PCR reads through MiXCR, one entry per CDR3 protein. The profile covers 17,000 or so distinct CDR3 sequences, with roughly two fifths appearing a single time and about a fifth taken by the ten largest. The sample was breast tumor tissue. The receptor source for this set is a female donor with breast cancer. Some clones in this sample may be carry-over from other donors' samples.

The rearrangement joins TRBV6-1 to TRBJ1-5; D not certain. CDR3 length: 14 residues. The germline gives CDR1 MNHNS, CDR2 SASEGT. V dropped 7 bases and J dropped 14 bases, with 24 bases sitting between them. The chain's CDR3 is CASNGLAGGRNEHF. The CDR3, as DNA: TGTGCCAGCAATGGACTAGCGGGAGGGCGCAATGAGCATTTT.

The chain has TRBV11-2 and TRBJ1-2; 8 bases align to TRBD1. V gave up 5 bases and J gave up 1 base; unmatched junction bases: 3. The CDR3 runs to 14 residues. Germline loops: CDR1 SGHAT, CDR2 FQNNGV. The CDR3 DNA is TGTGCCAGCAGCGCAGGGACAGGTAACTATGGCTACACCTTC. Encoded protein: CASSAGTGNYGYTF. Based on the CDR3 plus reference TRBV11-2 and TRBJ1-2, the full variable domain is EAGVAQSPRYKIIEKRQSVAFWCNPISGHATLYWYQQILGQGPKLLIQFQNNGVVDDSQLPKDRFSAERLKGVDSTLKIQPAKLEDSAVYLCASSAGTGNYGYTFGSGTRLTVV.

V usage is TRBV5-5 and J usage is TRBJ1-2; D is perhaps TRBD1 (5 bases). The ends were cut back, 5 bases at V and 8 bases at J, with 16 bases in the middle. The CDR3 extends over 13 amino acids. Germline V lookup: CDR1 SGHKS, CDR2 YYEKEE (reference sequence). The DNA of the CDR3 is TGTGCCAGCAGTCGTAGCAGGGCTGAAGGCTACACCTTC. Translated: CASSRSRAEGYTF.

In its sample, this clonotype was seen many times. V and J are TRBV7-6 and TRBJ2-5; D may be TRBD1 (6 bases). The CDR3 consists of 13 residues. Deletions cut 6 bases from V and 9 bases from J, with 17 bases between. Looked up from germline, CDR1 is SGHVS and CDR2 is FNYEAQ. The CDR3 coding sequence is TGTGCCAGCAGTCAGACCCCAGGGGAGCCCCAGTACTTC. Protein product: CASSQTPGEPQYF.

The J gene is TRBJ2-4, the V gene TRBV5-4; TRBD1 might be the D (5 bases). CDR1 is SGHNT and CDR2 is YYREEE in the germline V gene (reference sequence). V was pared by 0 bases and J by 0 bases, with 13 bases between. This CDR3 has 17 residues. The CDR3 nucleotides are TGTGCCAGCAGCTTGGAGGGCAGGGCTCTAGCCAAAAACATTCAGTACTTC. Amino acids: CASSLEGRALAKNIQYF.

Many counts were recorded for this clonotype. The chain joins TRBV12-3 or TRBV12-4 to TRBJ2-1; TRBD2 aligns across 8 bases. With V trimmed by 2 bases and J by 0 bases, 0 bases remained unmatched. The CDR3 totals 15 residues. The chain's CDR3 is CASSLSGSSYNEQFF. Here the CDR3 DNA reads TGTGCCAGCAGTTTAAGCGGGAGCTCCTACAATGAGCAGTTCTTC.